The rows below give T cell receptor beta chains drawn from one sample of a study of blood T cells in healthy people across ages. MiXCR, run by TCRdb on the 5' RACE reads, gives a single entry per CDR3 protein. In the table there are over 600,000 distinct CDR3 sequences, roughly 46% of which are singletons. Material for sequencing was blood. The origin of the receptors is an elderly man in good health. The CDR3 runs from the conserved cysteine through the conserved F or W. D genes are given only for firm matches. Some rows mark clone size as missing; the rest say once, few, many or name a class of expanded clone.

D gene,J gene,V gene,clone size,CDR3 DNA,CDR3 protein
TRBD2,TRBJ2-1,TRBV7-2,NA,TGTGCCAGCAGCGTAGATAGCGGGAGGTATGAGCAGTTCTTC,CASSVDSGRYEQFF
TRBD2,TRBJ2-7,TRBV29-1,many,TGCAGCGGTAGACTAGCTAACGAGCAGTACTTC,CSGRLANEQYF
TRBD2,TRBJ2-1,TRBV5-1,few,TGCGCCAGCAGCTTGGGTACTAGCGGGACCCTGTGGGAGACCCAGTTCTTC,CASSLGTSGTLWETQFF
TRBD1,TRBJ2-3,TRBV27,NA,TGTGCCAGCAGTGATCCGACAGGGGGCGCAACAGATACGCAGTATTTT,CASSDPTGGATDTQYF
NA,TRBJ2-1,TRBV12-3/TRBV12-4,many,TGTGCCAGCAGTTTCGTGGGGCCTGAGCAGTTCTTC,CASSFVGPEQFF
NA,TRBJ2-1,TRBV20-1,NA,TGCAGTGCTCCGCGGTCCGGGGGCAATCACAATGAGCAGTTCTTC,CSAPRSGGNHNEQFF
TRBD2,TRBJ2-7,TRBV4-2,few,TGTGCCAGCAGCCCCCCCGGGCGGGAGGCTTACGAGCAGTACTTC,CASSPPGREAYEQYF
NA,TRBJ2-6,TRBV27,NA,TGTGCCAGCAGGACCTCTGGGGCCAACGTCCTGACTTTC,CASRTSGANVLTF
NA,TRBJ2-7,TRBV5-1,few,TGCGCCAGCAGCCCAAGGGCCACTAGTAACGAGCAGTACTTC,CASSPRATSNEQYF
NA,TRBJ2-3,TRBV5-1,NA,TGCGCCAGCAGCTCAGGGGGCGGGAGAAATACGCAGTATTTT,CASSSGGGRNTQYF
NA,TRBJ2-3,TRBV4-1,few,TGCGCCAGCAGCCAATTGGACAGAGCTGAAGATACGCAGTATTTT,CASSQLDRAEDTQYF
TRBD2,TRBJ2-1,TRBV7-3,NA,TGTGCCAGCAGCTTAATCCCGCCGAGTTTGGTAGCGGGAGGGAGAGATGAGCAGTTCTTC,CASSLIPPSLVAGGRDEQFF
NA,TRBJ2-5,TRBV29-1,NA,TGCAGCGTTGAAGGGACAACGGAGACCCAGTACTTC,CSVEGTTETQYF
TRBD2,TRBJ2-7,TRBV25-1,NA,TGTGCCAGCAGTGAATTTGGCGGGAGCCAGAATGAGCAGTACTTC,CASSEFGGSQNEQYF
TRBD2,TRBJ2-5,TRBV12-3/TRBV12-4,NA,TGTGCCAGCAGCGTGGAGGACCTAGCGGCGTCATCCCAGTACTTC,CASSVEDLAASSQYF
NA,TRBJ2-1,TRBV29-1,NA,TGCAGCGCCCTCCCCACACTTGGAGGGCCCTACAATGAGCAGTTCTTC,CSALPTLGGPYNEQFF
NA,TRBJ1-5,TRBV2,NA,TGTGCCAGCGCGCGGGACACCAATCAGCCCCAGCATTTT,CASARDTNQPQHF
NA,TRBJ1-2,TRBV7-2,few,TGTGCCAGCAGCCAAGGCCGAGTGAAAGACTATGGCTACACCTTC,CASSQGRVKDYGYTF
TRBD2,TRBJ2-5,TRBV18,NA,TGTGCCAGCTCACCAGGCCCTGGACTAGCGGGATCTTACGGGCAGTACTTC,CASSPGPGLAGSYGQYF
TRBD2,TRBJ2-1,TRBV20-1,NA,TGCAGTGCTAGATACACACCTCCTTCGGGGGGGAATGAGCAGTTCTTC,CSARYTPPSGGNEQFF
NA,TRBJ2-7,TRBV2,NA,TGTGCCAGCAGTGAACAGGGTCCTCCCTACGAGCAGTACTTC,CASSEQGPPYEQYF
NA,TRBJ2-1,TRBV12-3/TRBV12-4,NA,TGTGCCAGCAGTTTATCCGGGCAGGTATGGTACAATGAGCAGTTCTTC,CASSLSGQVWYNEQFF
TRBD1,TRBJ2-7,TRBV27,once,TGTGCCAGCAGTCCTGGGACAGCCTTTCGGCAGTACTTC,CASSPGTAFRQYF
TRBD1,TRBJ2-1,TRBV24-1,NA,TGTACCACCAGTGACCCAGACAGGGGGATATACAATGAGCAGTTCTTC,CTTSDPDRGIYNEQFF
NA,TRBJ1-6,TRBV7-2,few,TGTGCCAGCAGCTTACGACAAGACTATAATTCACCCCTCCACTTT,CASSLRQDYNSPLHF
NA,TRBJ2-7,TRBV2,NA,TGTGCCAGCAGGGCTGACACCTCCTACGAGCAGTACTTC,CASRADTSYEQYF
NA,TRBJ2-2,TRBV21-1,NA,TGTGCCAGCAGCAAAACCCCGGGGGGCCAGAACACCGGGGAGCTGTTTTTT,CASSKTPGGQNTGELFF
TRBD2,TRBJ2-3,TRBV11-2,NA,TGTGCCAGCAGCCCTAGCGGGAGACCGGATACGCAGTATTTT,CASSPSGRPDTQYF
NA,TRBJ1-1,TRBV18,NA,TGTGCCAGCTCACCACTGCCCAGAACGAACACTGAAGCTTTCTTT,CASSPLPRTNTEAFF
TRBD1,TRBJ2-3,TRBV5-1,NA,TGCGCCAGCAGCCTACAACTGACAGGGGCGGGGACAGATACGCAGTATTTT,CASSLQLTGAGTDTQYF
NA,TRBJ1-1,TRBV3-1,NA,TGTGCCAGCAGCCAACAGGGCTACACTGAAGCTTTCTTT,CASSQQGYTEAFF
TRBD1,TRBJ1-1,TRBV27,few,TGTGCCAGCAGACGCAGGGGGCAAATGTACACTGAAGCTTTCTTT,CASRRRGQMYTEAFF
NA,TRBJ2-2,TRBV5-1,NA,TGCGCCAGCACACCGTTAGGCACCGGGGAGCTGTTTTTT,CASTPLGTGELFF
TRBD2,TRBJ2-7,TRBV9,NA,TGTGCCAGCAGCGTAGGACTAGCGGGGAACGAGCAGTACTTC,CASSVGLAGNEQYF
TRBD2,TRBJ2-7,TRBV20-1,few,TGCAGTGCTAGAGAGGTAGCGGGGGCGGGGGAGCAGTACTTC,CSAREVAGAGEQYF
TRBD1,TRBJ1-1,TRBV20-1,NA,TGCAGTGCTGAGGGGGCGGGGGACGGGACTGAAGCTTTCTTT,CSAEGAGDGTEAFF
TRBD2,TRBJ2-1,TRBV4-3,few,TGCGCCAGCAGCCAAGATCCCCGGCGGGAGGGCCTTGAGCAGTTCTTC,CASSQDPRREGLEQFF
NA,TRBJ2-1,TRBV11-3,NA,TGTGCCAGCAGCCCCGGGACCCCAGGCTATGAGCAGTTCTTC,CASSPGTPGYEQFF
TRBD2,TRBJ2-3,TRBV29-1,few,TGCAGCGTTGAAGGTAGCGGGAGGCCGTCCGGCACAGATACGCAGTATTTT,CSVEGSGRPSGTDTQYF
TRBD2,TRBJ2-7,TRBV7-2,NA,TGTGCCAGCTCGATGACGGGAGGGGGTTTATACGAGCAGTACTTC,CASSMTGGGLYEQYF
TRBD2,TRBJ2-7,TRBV5-1,NA,TGCGCCAGCAGCTTTCTAGCGGGAGCAAACGAGCAGTACTTC,CASSFLAGANEQYF
NA,TRBJ2-1,TRBV11-3,many,TGTGCCAGCAGCTTAGGCGGTGAGTCCTACAATGAGCAGTTCTTC,CASSLGGESYNEQFF
TRBD2,TRBJ2-1,TRBV5-1,NA,TGCGCCAGCAGCCGAACCCCGACTAGCGGGAGTAGAAATGAGCAGTTCTTC,CASSRTPTSGSRNEQFF
NA,TRBJ2-3,TRBV3-1,NA,TGTACCAGCAGCCAAACCTCAGATACGCAGTATTTT,CTSSQTSDTQYF
TRBD2,TRBJ2-7,TRBV14,NA,TGTGCCAGCAGCTCTCGACTAGCGGGAGTTTCCGAGCAGTACTTC,CASSSRLAGVSEQYF
NA,TRBJ2-7,TRBV7-3,few,TGTGCCAGCAGCCCGAATGCCGGGACCTACGAGCAGTACTTC,CASSPNAGTYEQYF
TRBD2,TRBJ2-1,TRBV29-1,NA,TGCAGCGTTCGGACTAGCAGTTGGGATGAGCAGTTCTTC,CSVRTSSWDEQFF
TRBD1,TRBJ1-5,TRBV20-1,few,TGCAGTGCCCAACCGACAGGGGGGAATCAGCCCCAGCATTTT,CSAQPTGGNQPQHF
TRBD2,TRBJ2-5,TRBV19,NA,TGTGCCAGTAGTATAAGTAGCGGGGGCCAAGAGACCCAGTACTTC,CASSISSGGQETQYF
NA,TRBJ2-5,TRBV3-1,NA,TGCGCCAGCAGCCTCCGAGGGGGGCCAGAGGAGACCCAGTACTTC,CASSLRGGPEETQYF
NA,TRBJ2-7,TRBV28,few,TGTGCCAGCAGCCCACACAGGATCTCCTCCTACGAGCAGTACTTC,CASSPHRISSYEQYF
TRBD2,TRBJ2-2,TRBV4-1,NA,TGCGCCAGCAGCCAAGATAGGGCGGGAGGGAGGACCGGGGAGCTGTTTTTT,CASSQDRAGGRTGELFF
TRBD2,TRBJ2-5,TRBV6-6,NA,TGTGTCAGCAGTTACTCGCGGGAGGCCGGGGGGACCCAGTACTTC,CVSSYSREAGGTQYF
TRBD1,TRBJ2-4,TRBV20-1,NA,TGCAGTGCTACCGGGACAGACAAAAACATTCAGTACTTC,CSATGTDKNIQYF
TRBD2,TRBJ2-7,TRBV20-1,few,TGCAGTGCTAGACCCGGGGGGTACGAGCAGTACTTC,CSARPGGYEQYF
TRBD2,TRBJ2-7,TRBV6-6,many,TGTGCCAGCAGATTACTAGCGGTCCGGGACGAGCAGTACTTC,CASRLLAVRDEQYF
TRBD2,TRBJ2-7,TRBV20-1,many,TGCAGTGCCGGACTAGCGGGAGTCGCTGGAGAGCAGTACTTC,CSAGLAGVAGEQYF
TRBD2,TRBJ2-3,TRBV19,NA,TGTGCCAGTCAACTAGCGGGAGACGGCACAGATACGCAGTATTTT,CASQLAGDGTDTQYF
NA,TRBJ1-1,TRBV29-1,few,TGCAGCGTACAGACCACTGAAGCTTTCTTT,CSVQTTEAFF
NA,TRBJ2-7,TRBV11-2,NA,TGTGCCAGCAGCTCGATAGATACCTCCGTTGGGTCAGACTACGAGCAGTACTTC,CASSSIDTSVGSDYEQYF